The rows below give T cell receptor beta chains drawn from one sample of a study of blood T cell repertoires in COVID-19. Repertoires were generated with immunoSEQ multiplex PCR, while TCRdb's copy carries only in-frame clones and drops some. The table has hundreds of thousands of clones, approximately 90% seen once. The specimen sequenced was PBMCs or T cells enriched from blood (not recorded which). All receptors come from a woman between 55 and 75 years old in a cohort exposed to, infected with or recovered from COVID-19 (not recorded which). The CDR3 runs from the conserved cysteine through the conserved F or W. A D gene is named only where the DNA matches it firmly. Some rows have no size entry. The others give once, few or many, or a class for an expanded clone.

D | J | size | V | CDR3 | DNA
NA | TRBJ2-7 | NA | TRBV12-3/TRBV12-4 | CASSITVYEQYF | TGTGCCAGCAGTATAACAGTCTACGAGCAGTACTTC
TRBD2 | TRBJ2-1 | NA | TRBV27 | CASTLRGTSGRRDNEQFF | TGTGCCAGCACCTTAAGGGGGACTAGCGGGAGGCGGGACAATGAGCAGTTCTTC
NA | TRBJ2-3 | few | TRBV5-1 | CASNQATDTQYF | TGCGCCAGCAACCAGGCCACAGATACGCAGTATTTT
NA | TRBJ2-7 | NA | TRBV7-8 | CASSFTQGNTYEQYF | TGTGCCAGCAGCTTTACACAGGGAAATACCTACGAGCAGTACTTC
NA | TRBJ1-4 | NA | TRBV7-2 | CASSSQQGTNEKLFF | TGTGCCAGCAGCTCTCAACAGGGAACTAATGAAAAACTGTTTTTT
NA | TRBJ2-5 | NA | TRBV6-2/TRBV6-3 | CASSYSTGYQETQYF | TGTGCCAGCAGTTACTCAACAGGGTACCAAGAGACCCAGTACTTC
TRBD1 | TRBJ2-5 | NA | TRBV11-1 | CASSRHDRGQETQYF | TGTGCCAGCAGCCGTCATGACAGGGGCCAAGAGACCCAGTACTTC
NA | TRBJ2-1 | NA | TRBV30 | CAWSVKSGPSYNEQFF | TGTGCCTGGAGCGTCAAATCTGGGCCCTCCTACAATGAGCAGTTCTTC
NA | TRBJ1-5 | NA | TRBV5-1 | CASSPIPGGNQPQHF | TGCGCCAGCAGCCCGATCCCAGGGGGCAATCAGCCCCAGCATTTT
NA | TRBJ2-7 | NA | TRBV28 | CASSLFGSLGYEQYF | TGTGCCAGCAGTTTATTCGGCAGTCTCGGGTACGAGCAGTACTTC
NA | TRBJ2-7 | once | TRBV12-3/TRBV12-4 | CASSLYYEQYF | TGTGCCAGCAGTCTCTATTACGAGCAGTACTTC
NA | TRBJ1-5 | NA | TRBV7-2 | CASSLDLGGGNQPQHF | TGTGCCAGCAGCTTAGATCTAGGCGGAGGCAATCAGCCCCAGCATTTT
TRBD2 | TRBJ2-1 | NA | TRBV4-1 | CASSQDPPGTSGRAPYNEQFF | TGCGCCAGCAGCCAAGACCCCCCCGGGACTAGCGGGAGGGCGCCCTACAATGAGCAGTTCTTC
TRBD2 | TRBJ2-7 | NA | TRBV5-1 | CASSSRLAGLYEQYF | TGCGCCAGCAGCTCGAGACTAGCGGGACTCTACGAGCAGTACTTC
NA | TRBJ1-4 | NA | TRBV7-3 | CASSQRQISTNEKLFF | TGTGCCAGCAGCCAGCGACAGATTTCAACTAATGAAAAACTGTTTTTT
TRBD1 | TRBJ1-4 | NA | TRBV7-4 | CASRRQGGGEKLFF | TGTGCCAGCAGGAGACAGGGAGGCGGGGAAAAACTGTTTTTT
TRBD2 | TRBJ2-1 | NA | TRBV19 | CASSPGLAGRSSYNEQFF | TGTGCCAGTAGTCCGGGACTAGCGGGCCGCAGCTCCTACAATGAGCAGTTCTTC
NA | TRBJ2-3 | NA | TRBV2 | CASSGTLDTQYF | TGTGCCAGCAGCGGGACTTTAGATACGCAGTATTTT
TRBD1 | TRBJ1-1 | NA | TRBV27 | CASSMTGPMNTEAFF | TGTGCCAGCAGTATGACAGGGCCCATGAACACTGAAGCTTTCTTT
NA | TRBJ2-7 | NA | TRBV21-1 | CASSKGQADCSYEQYF | TGTGCCAGCAGCAAAGGACAGGCGGACTGCTCCTACGAGCAGTACTTC
NA | TRBJ2-1 | NA | TRBV7-2 | CASSLGGNRYNEQFF | TGTGCCAGCAGCTTAGGCGGAAATCGATACAATGAGCAGTTCTTC
TRBD1 | TRBJ2-1 | once | TRBV28 | CASRATGNEQFF | TGTGCCAGCAGGGCGACAGGGAATGAGCAGTTCTTC
TRBD1 | TRBJ2-3 | NA | TRBV28 | CASSLDRGLDTQYF | TGTGCCAGCAGTTTGGACAGGGGGCTAGATACGCAGTATTTT
TRBD2 | TRBJ2-7 | once | TRBV11-1 | CASSSSGTSGVEQYF | TGTGCCAGCAGCTCCTCCGGGACTAGCGGGGTCGAGCAGTACTTC
NA | TRBJ1-6 | NA | TRBV30 | CAWSSRHSYNSPLHF | TGTGCCTGGAGTAGTAGACACTCCTATAATTCACCCCTCCACTTT
NA | TRBJ1-4 | NA | TRBV18 | CASSLGFPGEKLFF | TGTGCCAGCTCACTCGGTTTCCCAGGGGAAAAACTGTTTTTT
TRBD1 | TRBJ1-2 | NA | TRBV25-1 | CASSLGTGSSYGYTF | TGTGCCAGCAGTTTAGGGACAGGGTCGTCCTATGGCTACACCTTC